One and the same sample provided the 6 T cell receptor beta chains below, sequenced in a study of blood T cell repertoires in COVID-19. Measured with immunoSEQ multiplex PCR; TCRdb has only the in-frame clones, and not every one. This sample has 250,000 to 300,000 clones, with 80% to 90% found just once. Sequencing input: peripheral blood. The receptors were sampled from a man in his sixties with acute or convalescent COVID-19.

The J gene is TRBJ2-3, the V gene TRBV27; TRBD2 matches at 11 bases. The CDR3 sequence is 15 residues long. Trimming removed 3 bases from V and 6 bases from J; junction bases left unmatched: 5. CDR1 is MNHEY and CDR2 is SMNVEV in the germline V gene (reference sequence). CDR3: CASSFLAGGTDTQYF. The CDR3 nucleotides are TGTGCCAGCAGTTTTCTAGCGGGGGGAACCGATACGCAGTATTTT.

A note on this clone: In the same sample, other DNA sequences code for this CDR3. This chain links TRBV7-2 with TRBJ1-6; D is ambiguous. Germline-derived CDR1 and CDR2 are SGHTA and FQGNSA. CDR3 length equals 14 residues. The V end was cut by 3 bases, the J end by 6 bases, with 9 bases between. CDR3 bases: TGTGCCAGCAGCTTCCACAGAGTTAATTCACCCCTCCACTTT. This gives the protein CASSFHRVNSPLHF.

The rearrangement links TRBV18 to TRBJ2-1; the D gene is possibly TRBD2 (6 bases). V was shortened by 1 base and J by 0 bases, with 7 bases between the two germline ends. Germline CDR1 is KGHSH and CDR2 is LQKENI. The CDR3 runs to 15 residues. CDR3 sequence: CASSPLGGSYNEQFF. DNA of the CDR3: TGTGCCAGCTCACCACTGGGGGGCTCCTACAATGAGCAGTTCTTC.

The chain combines TRBV5-1 with TRBJ2-5, with D possibly matching TRBD1 (6 bases). The CDR3 length is 15 residues. Between the trimmed V and J ends, which lost 0 bases and 1 base, there was a span of 10 bases. From germline, CDR1 is SGHRS and CDR2 YFSETQ. The CDR3 sequence is CASSLGSGVQETQYF. Here the CDR3 DNA reads TGCGCCAGCAGCTTGGGTTCAGGGGTCCAAGAGACCCAGTACTTC.

V usage is TRBV6-5 and J usage is TRBJ2-2, with D uncertain. Trimming removed 3 bases at V and 5 bases at J, with 7 bases between. The CDR3 extends over 13 amino acids. CDR1 and CDR2 from the germline V gene are MNHEY and SVGAGI. Here the CDR3 DNA reads TGTGCCAGCAGTTATAGTCCGACCGGGGAGCTGTTTTTT. It is translated as CASSYSPTGELFF.

V usage is TRBV5-1 and J usage is TRBJ2-2, with TRBD1 matching 7 bases. CDR1 is SGHRS and CDR2 is YFSETQ in the germline V gene. The CDR3 runs to 13 residues. Losses at the gene ends were 5 bases for V and 6 bases for J; bases not matched to a gene: 4. CDR3 sequence: CASRQGSPGELFF. CDR3 coding DNA: TGCGCCAGCAGACAGGGGTCCCCCGGGGAGCTGTTTTTT.